This T cell receptor (beta chain) was recovered during a study of blood T cells in healthy people across ages. V was clipped by 7 bases and J by 1 base, with 14 bases between them. The CDR3 has 14 amino acids. Germline V CDR1 and CDR2: ENHRY, SYGVKD. Total RNA extracted from each sample amounted to at least 6 micrograms. A second PCR of about 7 to 11 cycles used a sample-barcoded 5' primer and a J-beta primer mix. TCRdb reprocessed the 5' RACE reads via MiXCR and lists one record per CDR3 protein. The sample includes roughly 1.5 million distinct CDR3 sequences, 35% to 45% of them seen just once. This clonotype has only a few counts.

The chain couples TRBV10-3 to TRBJ2-7; D is perhaps TRBD2 (7 bases). The source of this sequence is a woman between 18 and 29 years old in good health. Sequenced: blood. The CDR3 region is CAIKGEGDSYEQYF. CDR3 sequence (DNA): TGTGCCATCAAAGGGGAGGGGGATTCCTACGAGCAGTACTTC.